At least ten counts were recorded for the clone carrying this T cell receptor beta chain. Time point here: technical triplicate 3. MiXCR, run by TCRdb on the 5' RACE reads, gives a single entry per CDR3 protein. The table records over 25,000 distinct CDR3 sequences, about a sixth of them present only once. The source of the sample is a study of neurological immune-mediated disorders. V was cut by 0 bases and J by 7 bases, with 10 bases left in between. From germline, CDR1 is LNHDA and CDR2 SQIVND (reference sequence). This CDR3 region has 14 residues. This receptor was taken from a female donor with HTLV-1-associated myelopathy (HAM/TSP). Sequencing was carried out using CD4+ T cells from blood. The V call is TRBV19, the J call TRBJ1-5, with D tentatively TRBD1 (5 bases). Here the CDR3 reads CASSIEAGTQPQHF. CDR3 coding DNA: TGTGCCAGTAGTATAGAGGCAGGGACCCAGCCCCAGCATTTT.